Listed below are T cell receptor beta chains from one sample, sequenced in a study of human T cells and chemical hapten exposure. TCRdb recomputed calls from the RACE reads with MiXCR, one row per CDR3 protein. The sample lists 370,000 or so distinct CDR3 sequences, about 4.8% occurring once. The input for sequencing was whole blood, taken in connection with sensitization to the hapten diphenylcyclopropenone (DPC). These receptor sequences come from a woman aged 50 to 60 with alopecia areata. Some clones in this sample may be carry-over from other donors' samples. Each CDR3 is given with its conserved first and last residue. A D gene is named only where the DNA matches it firmly. Some rows have no size entry. The others give once, few or many, or a class for an expanded clone.

D gene: NA
J gene: TRBJ2-7
clone size: many
V gene: TRBV12-3/TRBV12-4
CDR3 DNA: TGTGCCAGCAGTTTAACTGACGAGCAGTACTTC
CDR3 protein: CASSLTDEQYF

D gene: NA
J gene: TRBJ1-5
clone size: few
V gene: TRBV15
CDR3 DNA: TGTGCCACCAGCCAGAGGGAACAGGGCGGTCAGCCCCAGCATTTT
CDR3 protein: CATSQREQGGQPQHF

D gene: NA
J gene: TRBJ1-6
clone size: many
V gene: TRBV27
CDR3 DNA: TGTGCCAGCGGGGAGAAGGGAATACGCTCCTATAATTCACCCCTCCACTTT
CDR3 protein: CASGEKGIRSYNSPLHF

D gene: TRBD1
J gene: TRBJ2-1
clone size: NA
V gene: TRBV9
CDR3 DNA: TGTGCCAGCAGTTTCTTAGGGACAGGGGGCCTCGATGAGCAGTTCTTC
CDR3 protein: CASSFLGTGGLDEQFF

D gene: NA
J gene: TRBJ1-3
clone size: few
V gene: TRBV4-1
CDR3 DNA: TGCGCCAGCAGCCGGGAGTTGGGGGCGTCGGGAAACACCATATATTTT
CDR3 protein: CASSRELGASGNTIYF

D gene: NA
J gene: TRBJ2-7
clone size: many
V gene: TRBV7-2
CDR3 DNA: TGTGCCAGCAGCCAGCAACAGGGACTATACGAGCAGTACTTC
CDR3 protein: CASSQQQGLYEQYF

D gene: NA
J gene: TRBJ2-3
clone size: many
V gene: TRBV20-1
CDR3 DNA: TGCAGTGTAAATCGGGATACGCAGTATTTT
CDR3 protein: CSVNRDTQYF

D gene: NA
J gene: TRBJ1-5
clone size: few
V gene: TRBV7-2
CDR3 DNA: TGTGCCAGCAGCTTAGAACCCGCGGGGGCTGACAATCAGCCCCAGCATTTT
CDR3 protein: CASSLEPAGADNQPQHF

D gene: NA
J gene: TRBJ2-6
clone size: NA
V gene: TRBV19
CDR3 DNA: TGTGCCAGTATAAGAGCGGCCAGCTCTGGGGCCAACGTCCTGACTTTC
CDR3 protein: CASIRAASSGANVLTF

D gene: NA
J gene: TRBJ1-6
clone size: NA
V gene: TRBV27
CDR3 DNA: TGTGCCAGCAGTCCCCGGGAGAGAAGCTCACCCCTCCACTTT
CDR3 protein: CASSPRERSSPLHF

D gene: NA
J gene: TRBJ2-3
clone size: NA
V gene: TRBV9
CDR3 DNA: TGTGCCAGCAGCGTAGGGGAGACTAGCACAGATACGCAGTATTTT
CDR3 protein: CASSVGETSTDTQYF

D gene: NA
J gene: TRBJ2-7
clone size: few
V gene: TRBV12-3/TRBV12-4
CDR3 DNA: TGTGCCAGCAGGATATCGGCGGCTAGCAGATACGAGCAGTACTTC
CDR3 protein: CASRISAASRYEQYF

D gene: TRBD1
J gene: TRBJ1-4
clone size: many
V gene: TRBV12-3/TRBV12-4
CDR3 DNA: TGTGCCAGCAGCTTGACAGGGACTAATGAAAAACTGTTTTTT
CDR3 protein: CASSLTGTNEKLFF

D gene: NA
J gene: TRBJ1-1
clone size: many
V gene: TRBV7-9
CDR3 DNA: TGTGCCAGCAGCTTAGGGGGAGGTGGTAACACTGAAGCTTTCTTT
CDR3 protein: CASSLGGGGNTEAFF

D gene: TRBD2
J gene: TRBJ2-1
clone size: NA
V gene: TRBV19
CDR3 DNA: TGTGCCAGTAGTATAGGGGCTAGCGGGAGGGCCAACTACAATGAGCAGTTCTTC
CDR3 protein: CASSIGASGRANYNEQFF

D gene: NA
J gene: TRBJ2-5
clone size: many
V gene: TRBV27
CDR3 DNA: TGTGCCAGCATCCGCGGAGAGACCCAGTACTTC
CDR3 protein: CASIRGETQYF

D gene: TRBD2
J gene: TRBJ2-3
clone size: many
V gene: TRBV4-3
CDR3 DNA: TGCGCCAGCAGCCAAGAGGGGTCTAGCGGGAGGGCCGGGGCAGATACGCAGTATTTT
CDR3 protein: CASSQEGSSGRAGADTQYF

D gene: NA
J gene: TRBJ1-1
clone size: many
V gene: TRBV6-5
CDR3 DNA: TGTGCCAGCAGTTCAGTCCAAAGGAACACTGAAGCTTTCTTT
CDR3 protein: CASSSVQRNTEAFF

D gene: NA
J gene: TRBJ2-3
clone size: few
V gene: TRBV10-3
CDR3 DNA: TGTGCCACCCTTAAGGGCACAGATACGCAGTATTTT
CDR3 protein: CATLKGTDTQYF

D gene: NA
J gene: TRBJ2-5
clone size: many
V gene: TRBV21-1
CDR3 DNA: TGTGCCAGCAGCAAAGACGGGCTAGCGGGGTACCAAGAGACCCAGTACTTC
CDR3 protein: CASSKDGLAGYQETQYF

D gene: TRBD1
J gene: TRBJ2-4
clone size: NA
V gene: TRBV4-2
CDR3 DNA: TGTGCCAGCAGCCAAGAGGGCAGGGGGCCTAACATTCAGTACTTC
CDR3 protein: CASSQEGRGPNIQYF

D gene: TRBD2
J gene: TRBJ2-1
clone size: many
V gene: TRBV27
CDR3 DNA: TGTGCCAGCAGATCCCTTAGCGGGAATACCTACAATGAGCAGTTCTTC
CDR3 protein: CASRSLSGNTYNEQFF

D gene: NA
J gene: TRBJ2-6
clone size: many
V gene: TRBV9
CDR3 DNA: TGTGCCAGCAGCGTGACTTCTGGGGCCAACGTCCTGACTTTC
CDR3 protein: CASSVTSGANVLTF

D gene: NA
J gene: TRBJ2-3
clone size: few
V gene: TRBV14
CDR3 DNA: TGTGCCAGCAGCCAAGATCGGGGGATCGGCACAGATACGCAGTATTTT
CDR3 protein: CASSQDRGIGTDTQYF

D gene: TRBD1
J gene: TRBJ1-6
clone size: NA
V gene: TRBV7-9
CDR3 DNA: TGTGCCATCCTACCGGGACAGGGGGATTCCCTCCACTTT
CDR3 protein: CAILPGQGDSLHF

D gene: NA
J gene: TRBJ2-1
clone size: many
V gene: TRBV5-1
CDR3 DNA: TGCGCCAGCAGCCTGGACTACAATCTCTACAATGAGCAGTTCTTC
CDR3 protein: CASSLDYNLYNEQFF

D gene: TRBD1
J gene: TRBJ1-1
clone size: many
V gene: TRBV7-9
CDR3 DNA: TGTGCCAGCAGCCCAGGGGGAGGGACTGAAGCTTTCTTT
CDR3 protein: CASSPGGGTEAFF

D gene: TRBD1
J gene: TRBJ1-5
clone size: few
V gene: TRBV2
CDR3 DNA: TGTGCCAGCAGTGAACAACAGGGACAGCTCAATCAGCCCCAGCATTTT
CDR3 protein: CASSEQQGQLNQPQHF

D gene: TRBD2
J gene: TRBJ2-3
clone size: many
V gene: TRBV5-1
CDR3 DNA: TGCGCCAGCAGCTTGGCCGGTAGCGGGGGGCCCCGATACACAGATACGCAGTATTTT
CDR3 protein: CASSLAGSGGPRYTDTQYF

D gene: NA
J gene: TRBJ1-1
clone size: many
V gene: TRBV5-6
CDR3 DNA: TGTGCCAGCAGCTACACGAGGGACACTGAAGCTTTCTTT
CDR3 protein: CASSYTRDTEAFF

D gene: NA
J gene: TRBJ2-3
clone size: NA
V gene: TRBV28
CDR3 DNA: TGTGCCAGCAGTTTGGTGCAGACCTCTAGCACAGATACGCAGTATTTT
CDR3 protein: CASSLVQTSSTDTQYF

D gene: NA
J gene: TRBJ2-7
clone size: many
V gene: TRBV6-2/TRBV6-3
CDR3 DNA: TGTGCCAGCACGTATAACTCCTACGAGCAGTACTTC
CDR3 protein: CASTYNSYEQYF

D gene: TRBD1
J gene: TRBJ1-1
clone size: many
V gene: TRBV27
CDR3 DNA: TGTGCCAGCAGTCTTCGCGGGACAGGGGTTACTGAAGCTTTCTTT
CDR3 protein: CASSLRGTGVTEAFF

D gene: TRBD1
J gene: TRBJ2-2
clone size: NA
V gene: TRBV12-3/TRBV12-4
CDR3 DNA: TGTGCCAGCAGTTCCTCGACAGGGATAGCCGGGGAGCTGTTTTTT
CDR3 protein: CASSSSTGIAGELFF

D gene: NA
J gene: TRBJ2-1
clone size: few
V gene: TRBV4-1
CDR3 DNA: TGCGCCAGCAGCCTCATAGTGGGGTCCTACAATGAGCAGTTCTTC
CDR3 protein: CASSLIVGSYNEQFF

D gene: TRBD2
J gene: TRBJ2-7
clone size: many
V gene: TRBV13
CDR3 DNA: TGTGCCAGCCGCCCTATCGGGGGGGGCTACGAGCAGTACTTC
CDR3 protein: CASRPIGGGYEQYF